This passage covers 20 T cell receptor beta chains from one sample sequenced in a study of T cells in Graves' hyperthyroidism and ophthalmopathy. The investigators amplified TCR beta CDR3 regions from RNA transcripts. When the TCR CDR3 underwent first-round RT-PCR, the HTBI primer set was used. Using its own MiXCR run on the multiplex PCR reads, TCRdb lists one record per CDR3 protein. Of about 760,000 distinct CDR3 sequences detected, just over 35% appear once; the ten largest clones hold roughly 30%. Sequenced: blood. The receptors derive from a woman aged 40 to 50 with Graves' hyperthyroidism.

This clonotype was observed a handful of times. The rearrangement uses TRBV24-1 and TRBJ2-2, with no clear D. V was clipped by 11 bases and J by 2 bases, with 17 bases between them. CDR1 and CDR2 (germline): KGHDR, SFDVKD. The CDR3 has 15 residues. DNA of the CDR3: TGTGCCAGCAGGCAGAATGGGGATAACACCGGGGAGCTGTTTTTT. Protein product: CASRQNGDNTGELFF.

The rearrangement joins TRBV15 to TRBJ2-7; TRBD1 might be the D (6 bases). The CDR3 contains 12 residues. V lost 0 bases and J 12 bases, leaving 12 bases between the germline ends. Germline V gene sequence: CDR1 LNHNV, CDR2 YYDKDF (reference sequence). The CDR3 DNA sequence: TGTGCCACCAGCAGAGATAGGCAGGGGCCGTACTTC. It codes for CATSRDRQGPYF.

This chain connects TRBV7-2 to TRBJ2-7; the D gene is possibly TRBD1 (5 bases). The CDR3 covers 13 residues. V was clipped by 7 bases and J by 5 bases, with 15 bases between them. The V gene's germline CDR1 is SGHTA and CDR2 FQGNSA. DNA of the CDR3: TGTGCCAGCAACGAGGACAATCCCCACGAGCAGTACTTC. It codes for CASNEDNPHEQYF.

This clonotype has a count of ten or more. The chain's CDR3 is CASSLGRNTGELFF. CDR3 coding DNA: TGTGCCAGCAGCTTAGGGAGAAACACCGGGGAGCTGTTTTTT. The V gene is TRBV7-2, the J gene TRBJ2-2; D gene unclear. The CDR3 is made up of 14 amino acids. The V end was cut by 1 base, the J end by 2 bases, with 5 bases between. Germline V CDR1 and CDR2: SGHTA, FQGNSA.

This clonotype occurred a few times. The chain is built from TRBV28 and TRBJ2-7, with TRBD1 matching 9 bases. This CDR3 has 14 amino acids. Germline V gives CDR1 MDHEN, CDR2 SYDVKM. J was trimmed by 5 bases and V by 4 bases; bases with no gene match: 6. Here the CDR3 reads CASSSGQGNDEQYF. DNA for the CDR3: TGTGCCAGCAGTTCTGGACAGGGGAACGACGAGCAGTACTTC.

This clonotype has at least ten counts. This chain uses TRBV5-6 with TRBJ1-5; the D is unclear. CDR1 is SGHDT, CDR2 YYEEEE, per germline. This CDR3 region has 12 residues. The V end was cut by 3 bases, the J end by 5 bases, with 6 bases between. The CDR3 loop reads CASSYGDQPQHF. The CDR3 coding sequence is TGTGCCAGCAGCTACGGGGATCAGCCCCAGCATTTT.

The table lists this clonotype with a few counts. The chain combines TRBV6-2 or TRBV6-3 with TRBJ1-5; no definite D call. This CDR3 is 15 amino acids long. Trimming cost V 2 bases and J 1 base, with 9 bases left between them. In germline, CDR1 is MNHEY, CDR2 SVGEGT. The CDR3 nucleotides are TGTGCCAGCAGTTACGGTCTTCTGAGCAATCAGCCCCAGCATTTT. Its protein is CASSYGLLSNQPQHF.

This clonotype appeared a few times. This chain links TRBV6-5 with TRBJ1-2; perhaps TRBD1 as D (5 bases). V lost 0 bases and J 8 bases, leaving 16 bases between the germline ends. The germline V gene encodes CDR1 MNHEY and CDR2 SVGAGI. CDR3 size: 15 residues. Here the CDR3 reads CASSYSRDPGWGYTF. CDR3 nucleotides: TGTGCCAGCAGTTACTCGAGGGACCCCGGGTGGGGCTACACCTTC.

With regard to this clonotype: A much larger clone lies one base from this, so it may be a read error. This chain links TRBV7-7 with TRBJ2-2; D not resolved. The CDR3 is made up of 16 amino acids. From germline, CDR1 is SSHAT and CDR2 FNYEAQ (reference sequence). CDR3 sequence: CASSPVLGGNTGELFF. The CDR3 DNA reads TGTGCTAGCAGCCCCGTACTGGGCGGGAACACCGGGGAGCTGTTTTTT.

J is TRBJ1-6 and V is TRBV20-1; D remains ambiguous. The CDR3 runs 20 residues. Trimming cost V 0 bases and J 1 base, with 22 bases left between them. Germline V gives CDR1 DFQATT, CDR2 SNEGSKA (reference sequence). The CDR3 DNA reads TGCAGTGCTAGAGATCTCTTCAACCGGGAGTGGCGATCCTATAATTCACCCCTCCACTTT. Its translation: CSARDLFNREWRSYNSPLHF.

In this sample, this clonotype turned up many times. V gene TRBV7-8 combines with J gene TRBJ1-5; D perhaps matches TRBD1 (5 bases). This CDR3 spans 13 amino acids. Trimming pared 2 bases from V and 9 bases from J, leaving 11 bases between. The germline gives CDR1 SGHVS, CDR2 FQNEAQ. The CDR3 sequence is CASSLRGLVPQHF. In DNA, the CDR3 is TGTGCCAGCAGCTTACGGGGGTTGGTGCCCCAGCATTTT.

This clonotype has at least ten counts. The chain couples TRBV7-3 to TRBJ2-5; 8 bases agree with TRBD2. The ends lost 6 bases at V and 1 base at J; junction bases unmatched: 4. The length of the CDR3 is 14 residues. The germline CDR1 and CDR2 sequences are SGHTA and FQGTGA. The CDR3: CASRDGTSQETQYF. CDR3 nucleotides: TGTGCCAGCAGGGACGGGACTAGCCAAGAGACCCAGTACTTC.

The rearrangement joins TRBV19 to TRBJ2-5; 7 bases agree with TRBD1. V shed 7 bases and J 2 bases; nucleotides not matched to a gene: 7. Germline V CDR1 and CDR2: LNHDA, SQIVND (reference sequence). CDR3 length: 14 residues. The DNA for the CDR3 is TGTGCCAGTACCACGACGGGACAGCAAGAGACCCAGTACTTC. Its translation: CASTTTGQQETQYF.

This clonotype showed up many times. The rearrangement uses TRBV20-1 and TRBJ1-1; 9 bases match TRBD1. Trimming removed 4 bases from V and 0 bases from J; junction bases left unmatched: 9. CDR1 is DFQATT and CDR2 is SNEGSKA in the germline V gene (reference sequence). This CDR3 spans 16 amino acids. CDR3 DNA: TGCAGTGCTACCCTTCCCGGGACAGGGCTGAACACTGAAGCTTTCTTT. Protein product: CSATLPGTGLNTEAFF.

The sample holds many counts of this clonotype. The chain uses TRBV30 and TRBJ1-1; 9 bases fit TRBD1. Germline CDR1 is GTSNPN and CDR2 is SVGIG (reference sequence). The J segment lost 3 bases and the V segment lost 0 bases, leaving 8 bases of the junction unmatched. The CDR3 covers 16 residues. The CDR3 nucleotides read TGTGCCTGGAGTGTCCCGGGACAGGGAAGGGACACTGAAGCTTTCTTT. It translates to CAWSVPGQGRDTEAFF.

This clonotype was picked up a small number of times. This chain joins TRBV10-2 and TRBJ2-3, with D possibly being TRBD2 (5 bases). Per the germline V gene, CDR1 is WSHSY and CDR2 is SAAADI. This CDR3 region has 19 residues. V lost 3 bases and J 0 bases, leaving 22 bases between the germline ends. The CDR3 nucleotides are TGCGCCAGCAGTGACCCGAATGGTCTAGCATCCCTCAGCACAGATACGCAGTATTTT. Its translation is CASSDPNGLASLSTDTQYF.

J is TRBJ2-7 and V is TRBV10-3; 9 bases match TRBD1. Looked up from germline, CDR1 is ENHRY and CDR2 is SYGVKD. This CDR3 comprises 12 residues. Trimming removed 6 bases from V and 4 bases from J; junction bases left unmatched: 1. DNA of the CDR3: TGTGCCATCAGGGGACAGGGTTACGAGCAGTACTTC. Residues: CAIRGQGYEQYF.

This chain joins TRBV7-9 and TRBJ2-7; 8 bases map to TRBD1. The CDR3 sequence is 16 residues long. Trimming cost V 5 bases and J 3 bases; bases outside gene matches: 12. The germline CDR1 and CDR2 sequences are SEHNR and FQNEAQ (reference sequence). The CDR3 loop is CASSAFPGTGDYEQYF. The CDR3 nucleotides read TGTGCCAGCAGCGCGTTCCCCGGGACAGGAGACTACGAGCAGTACTTC.

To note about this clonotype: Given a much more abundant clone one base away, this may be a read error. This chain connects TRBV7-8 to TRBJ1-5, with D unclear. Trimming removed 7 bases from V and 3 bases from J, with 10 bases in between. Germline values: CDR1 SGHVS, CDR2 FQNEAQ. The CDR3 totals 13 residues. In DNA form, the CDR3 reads TGTGCCAGCAACTATAGGGACAATCAGCCCCAGCATTTT. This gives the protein CASNYRDNQPQHF.

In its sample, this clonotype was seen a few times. CDR3 coding DNA: TGTGCCAGCAGTCGCCGGCCGTCCAATCAGCCCCAGCATTTT. Protein sequence: CASSRRPSNQPQHF. The chain uses TRBV28 and TRBJ1-5, with no clear D. Germline V lookup: CDR1 MDHEN, CDR2 SYDVKM. The ends were cut back, 5 bases at V and 3 bases at J, with 11 bases in the middle. CDR3 length equals 14 residues.